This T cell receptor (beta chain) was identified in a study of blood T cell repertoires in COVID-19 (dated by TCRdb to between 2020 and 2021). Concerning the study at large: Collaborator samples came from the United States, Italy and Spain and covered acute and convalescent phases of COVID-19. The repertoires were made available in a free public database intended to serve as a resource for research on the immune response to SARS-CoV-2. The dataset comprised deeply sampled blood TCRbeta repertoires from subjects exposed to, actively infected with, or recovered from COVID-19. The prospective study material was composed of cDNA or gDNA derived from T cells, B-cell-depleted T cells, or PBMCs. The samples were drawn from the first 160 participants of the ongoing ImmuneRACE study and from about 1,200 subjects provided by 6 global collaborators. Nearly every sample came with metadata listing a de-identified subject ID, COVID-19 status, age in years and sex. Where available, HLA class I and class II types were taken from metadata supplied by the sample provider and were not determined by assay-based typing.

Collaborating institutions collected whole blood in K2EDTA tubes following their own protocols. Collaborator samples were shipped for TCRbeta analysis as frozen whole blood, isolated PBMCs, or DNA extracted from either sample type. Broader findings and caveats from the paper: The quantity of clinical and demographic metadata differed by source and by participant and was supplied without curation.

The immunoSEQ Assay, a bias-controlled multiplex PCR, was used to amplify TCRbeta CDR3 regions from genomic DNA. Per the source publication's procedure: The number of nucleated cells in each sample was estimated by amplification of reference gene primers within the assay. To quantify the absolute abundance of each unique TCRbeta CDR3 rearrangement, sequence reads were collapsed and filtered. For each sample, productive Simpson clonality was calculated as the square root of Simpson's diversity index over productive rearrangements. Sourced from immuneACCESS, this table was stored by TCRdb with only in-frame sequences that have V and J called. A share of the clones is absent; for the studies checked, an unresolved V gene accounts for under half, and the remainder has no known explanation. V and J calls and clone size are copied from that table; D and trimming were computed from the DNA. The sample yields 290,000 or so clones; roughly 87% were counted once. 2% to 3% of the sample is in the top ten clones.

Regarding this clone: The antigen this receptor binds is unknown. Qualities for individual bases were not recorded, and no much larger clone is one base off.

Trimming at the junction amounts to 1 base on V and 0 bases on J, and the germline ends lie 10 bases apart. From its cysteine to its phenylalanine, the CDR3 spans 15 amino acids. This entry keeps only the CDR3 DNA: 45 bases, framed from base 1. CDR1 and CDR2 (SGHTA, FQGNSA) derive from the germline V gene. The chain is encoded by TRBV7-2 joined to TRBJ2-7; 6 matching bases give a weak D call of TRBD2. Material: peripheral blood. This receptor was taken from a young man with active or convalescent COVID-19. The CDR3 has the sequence CASSLGRGYSYEQYF. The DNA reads TGTGCCAGCAGCTTAGGGCGGGGATACTCCTACGAGCAGTACTTC.